This T cell receptor beta chain comes out of a study of shared clonotypes between healthy human individuals (dated by TCRdb to the early 2020s). Background on the whole study: The cohort included three men and a couple of women between 18 and 49 years of age. For each donor, CD4 naive and CD4 memory were each run on three plates, CD8 naive on two plates, and CD8 memory on one plate. The study deeply sequenced blood TCR repertoires of five healthy adults to estimate repertoire size and the extent of clonotype sharing between individuals. To increase sequencing depth and limit assay-specific biases, TCR repertoire library preparation and sequencing were carried out by different laboratories using diverse techniques. Between about 0.94 and 10 billion PBMCs per donor were obtained by leukapheresis.

This clone appeared once. It lacks a known antigen. The input lacks base qualities; no much larger clone sits a single base away. What the research found in general, with its limitations: Sampling was restricted to blood, and TCR repertoires in tissue are likely to differ from TCR repertoires in blood. Incomplete sequencing was indicated by rarefaction of sorted-subset datasets, despite the large sequencing depth. Pairwise subsampling indicated that sequencing depth was expected to affect the degree of clonotype sharing among donors. Because the study included a small number of donors, the genetic and exposure-history diversity represented was limited. Naive subsets generally had larger estimated clonotype richness than memory subsets did. Higher generation probabilities were observed for clonotypes shared by all four sorted-subset donors than for non-shared clonotypes. Sharing across a handful of donors was observed for about 5% of naive CD4, about 4% of naive CD8, about 2.3% of memory CD4, and 0.4% of memory CD8 clonotypes.

TCR CDR3 regions were amplified from genomic DNA by multiplex PCR using the deep immunoSEQ assay. Extracted genomic DNA from each cell subset was spread evenly across all wells of several immunoSEQ 96-well plates, with each plate serving as a replicate. For sorted subsets, each replicate PCR was loaded with around 220 ng genomic DNA, equivalent to approximately 33,000 T cell genomes. Purified libraries were measured with a Qubit 3.0 fluorometer, size-checked on a Bioanalyzer 2100, and measured again with the KAPA Library Quantification kit. Every immunoSEQ 96-well plate was sequenced on a dedicated single-read 150-cycle Illumina NextSeq 550 flow cell. From the authors' description of their analysis: Because the immunoSEQ output included only junctional sequences and no quality scores, the filtering could not be the same as the filtering used for full-length reads. Sequences were annotated with PyIR, a Python wrapper for IgBLAST v1.9, using IMGT germline references to assign V/J genes and CDR3. Reads were filtered out if the reads had weak V/J assignments (E-value above 1e-6), no CDR3, stop codons, out-of-frame junctions, or ambiguous translated residues. A V3J clonotype was defined by an identical inferred V gene, J gene, and CDR3 amino acid sequence. To compute the percentage overlap between repertoires, the number of shared unique clonotypes was divided by the size of the smaller repertoire. RTK rarefaction, the Chao1 estimator, and Recon v2.1 estimates of unobserved clonotypes were used to assess repertoire richness. For all TCRbeta clonotypes obtained by the gDNA method from four donors, generation probabilities were computed with OLGA. TCRdb retrieved this table from immuneACCESS and kept in-frame rearrangements only. Not all clones are present; in checked studies, unresolved V genes account for under half, and no reason is known for the remainder. V, J and clone size are those of that table, while D and trimming were read from the DNA. The sample table contains about 2 million clones; only one count was recorded for approximately 94% of them. The biggest ten clones account for roughly 1% of the sample.

For the CD8 naive samples, CD45RO-negative cells were positively selected for CCR7, yielding a CD45RA+CCR7+ population from which TemRA cells were excluded. The donors were healthy, HIV-negative adults who had no recently reported acute infections or vaccinations. Every donor was a Caucasian adult residing in Nashville, Tennessee, USA. Blood was obtained by leukapheresis, after which PBMCs were separated by Ficoll-Histopaque density gradient centrifugation and cryopreserved in liquid nitrogen vapor phase. Analytical flow cytometry was used to check the purity and quantity of every magnetically sorted T cell population. Each sorted fraction had its genomic DNA isolated and then quantified by UV absorbance on a Nanodrop 2000c. The CDR3 runs 13 amino acids, cysteine and phenylalanine included. Only the CDR3 region is kept as DNA, spanning 39 bases read in frame from base 1. Looking up the germline V gene yields CDR1 SGHRS and CDR2 YFSETQ. Relative to germline, V is missing 2 bases and J is missing 2 bases, with 1 base of the junction outside any gene match.

The chain is assembled from TRBV5-1 and TRBJ2-7, with 7 bases aligning to TRBD1. The receptor's source is a man between 18 and 35 years old in good health. Sequenced sample: naive CD8+ T cells sorted from blood. The sample's cell subset or site, from its label and the paper: CD45RA+CCR7+. The CDR3 protein: CASSFQGAYEQYF. The base sequence is TGCGCCAGCAGCTTTCAGGGGGCCTACGAGCAGTACTTC.